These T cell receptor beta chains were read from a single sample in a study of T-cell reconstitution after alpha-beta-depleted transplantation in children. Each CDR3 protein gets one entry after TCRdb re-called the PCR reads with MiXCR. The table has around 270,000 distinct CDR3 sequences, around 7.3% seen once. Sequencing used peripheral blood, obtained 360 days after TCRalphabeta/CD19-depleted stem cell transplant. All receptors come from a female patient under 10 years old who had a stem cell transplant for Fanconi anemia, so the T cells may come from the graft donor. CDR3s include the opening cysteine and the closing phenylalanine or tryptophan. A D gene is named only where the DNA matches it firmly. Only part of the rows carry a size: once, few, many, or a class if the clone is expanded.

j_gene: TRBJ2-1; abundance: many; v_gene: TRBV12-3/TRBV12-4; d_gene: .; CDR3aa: CASSLGVGPYNEQFF; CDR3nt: TGTGCCAGCAGTTTAGGGGTAGGGCCCTACAATGAGCAGTTCTTC
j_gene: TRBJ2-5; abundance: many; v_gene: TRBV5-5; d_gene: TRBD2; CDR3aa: CASSLTAGVQETQYF; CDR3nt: TGTGCCAGCAGCTTGACGGCGGGGGTACAAGAGACCCAGTACTTC
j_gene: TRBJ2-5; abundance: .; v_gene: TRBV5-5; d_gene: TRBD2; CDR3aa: CASAPGGAETQYF; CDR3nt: TGTGCCAGCGCCCCCGGGGGGGCAGAGACCCAGTACTTC
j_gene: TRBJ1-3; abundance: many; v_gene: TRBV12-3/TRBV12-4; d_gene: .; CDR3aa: CASSSTGTGNTIYF; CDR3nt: TGTGCCAGCAGTTCCACAGGGACCGGAAACACCATATATTTT
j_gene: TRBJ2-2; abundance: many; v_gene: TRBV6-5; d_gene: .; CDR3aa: CASRGRTTYTGELFF; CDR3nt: TGTGCCAGCCGGGGTCGGACGACGTACACCGGGGAGCTGTTTTTT
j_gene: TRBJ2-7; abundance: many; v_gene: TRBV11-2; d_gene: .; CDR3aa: CASSGAYEQYF; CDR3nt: TGTGCCAGCTCTGGGGCCTACGAGCAGTACTTC
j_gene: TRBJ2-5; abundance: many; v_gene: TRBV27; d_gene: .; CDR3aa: CASSLSIGGRLSETQYF; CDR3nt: TGTGCCAGCAGTTTATCTATCGGGGGTCGTTTGTCAGAGACCCAGTACTTC
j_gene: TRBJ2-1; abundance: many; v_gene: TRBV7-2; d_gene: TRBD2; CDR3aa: CASSLAPAGGYNEQFF; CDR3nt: TGTGCCAGCAGCTTAGCGCCAGCGGGGGGATACAATGAGCAGTTCTTC
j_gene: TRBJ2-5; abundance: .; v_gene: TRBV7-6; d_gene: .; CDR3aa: CASSLNSLAVKETQYF; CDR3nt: TGTGCCAGCAGCTTAAACTCATTAGCGGTTAAAGAGACCCAGTACTTC
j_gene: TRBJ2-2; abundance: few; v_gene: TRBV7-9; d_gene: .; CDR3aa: CASSFSGPLNTGELFF; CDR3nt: TGTGCCAGCAGCTTCTCGGGACCGCTGAACACCGGGGAGCTGTTTTTT
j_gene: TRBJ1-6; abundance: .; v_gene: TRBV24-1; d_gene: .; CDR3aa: CATSDAAGGSPLHF; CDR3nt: TGTGCCACCAGTGATGCCGCCGGGGGATCACCCCTCCACTTT
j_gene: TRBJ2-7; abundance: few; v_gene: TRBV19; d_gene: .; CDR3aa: CASSIPEAVGEQYF; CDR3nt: TGTGCCAGTAGTATACCCGAGGCGGTAGGTGAGCAGTACTTC
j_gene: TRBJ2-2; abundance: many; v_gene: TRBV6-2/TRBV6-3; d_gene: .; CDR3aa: CASSYSRGIGELFF; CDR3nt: TGTGCCAGCAGTTACTCGCGGGGTATCGGGGAGCTGTTTTTT
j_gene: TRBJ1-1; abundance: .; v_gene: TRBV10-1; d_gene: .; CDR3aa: CASREDGNTEAFF; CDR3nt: TGCGCCAGCAGAGAGGACGGGAACACTGAAGCTTTCTTT
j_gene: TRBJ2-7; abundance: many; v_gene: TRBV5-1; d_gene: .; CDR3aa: CASSPQGAYEQYF; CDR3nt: TGCGCCAGCAGTCCCCAGGGTGCCTACGAGCAGTACTTC
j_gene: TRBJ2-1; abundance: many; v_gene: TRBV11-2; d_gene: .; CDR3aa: CASSSRQDNEQFF; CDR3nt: TGTGCCAGCAGCTCTAGACAGGACAATGAGCAGTTCTTC
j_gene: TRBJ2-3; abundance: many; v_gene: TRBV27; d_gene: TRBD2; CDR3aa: CASSHRSGTSYNTDTQYF; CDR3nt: TGTGCCAGCAGTCATCGATCCGGGACTAGCTACAACACAGATACGCAGTATTTT
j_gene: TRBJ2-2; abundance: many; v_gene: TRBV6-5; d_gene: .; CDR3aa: CASSFPDRNGAGELFF; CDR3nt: TGTGCCAGCAGTTTCCCAGACAGAAACGGCGCCGGGGAGCTGTTTTTT
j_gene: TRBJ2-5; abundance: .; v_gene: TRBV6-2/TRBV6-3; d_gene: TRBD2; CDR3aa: CASSYGTSGGDEETQYF; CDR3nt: TGTGCCAGCAGTTACGGGACTAGCGGGGGGGACGAAGAGACCCAGTACTTC
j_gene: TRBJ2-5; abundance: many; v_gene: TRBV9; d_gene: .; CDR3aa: CASSVTGRETQYF; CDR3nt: TGTGCCAGCAGCGTCACAGGGCGGGAGACCCAGTACTTC
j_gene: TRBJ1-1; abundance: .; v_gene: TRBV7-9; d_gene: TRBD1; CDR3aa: CASSLEQGAEAFF; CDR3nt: TGTGCCAGCAGCTTAGAACAGGGGGCTGAAGCTTTCTTT
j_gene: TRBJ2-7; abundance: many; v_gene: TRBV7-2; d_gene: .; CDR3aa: CASSSPTEFKYEQYF; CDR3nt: TGTGCCAGCAGCTCCCCGACAGAGTTCAAGTACGAGCAGTACTTC
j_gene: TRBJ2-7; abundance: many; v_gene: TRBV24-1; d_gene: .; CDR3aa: CATSDPRAEGTHEQYF; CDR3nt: TGTGCCACCAGTGATCCGAGGGCGGAGGGGACCCACGAGCAGTACTTC
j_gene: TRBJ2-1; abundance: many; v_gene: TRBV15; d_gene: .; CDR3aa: CATSRDPGQIHEQFF; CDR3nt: TGTGCCACCAGCAGAGACCCCGGACAGATCCATGAGCAGTTCTTC
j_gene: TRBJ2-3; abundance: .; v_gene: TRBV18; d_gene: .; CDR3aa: CASSARGVTDTQYF; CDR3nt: TGTGCCAGCTCCGCTCGCGGGGTCACAGATACGCAGTATTTT
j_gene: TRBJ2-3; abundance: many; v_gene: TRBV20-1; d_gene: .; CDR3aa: CSADSTDTQYF; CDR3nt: TGCAGTGCTGACAGCACAGATACGCAGTATTTT
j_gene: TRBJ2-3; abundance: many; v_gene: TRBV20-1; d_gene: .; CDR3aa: CSAKSGTNTDTQYF; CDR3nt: TGCAGTGCTAAGTCGGGCACGAACACAGATACGCAGTATTTT
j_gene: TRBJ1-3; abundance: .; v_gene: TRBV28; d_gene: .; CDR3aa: CASSFGSSRAYSGNTIYF; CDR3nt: TGTGCCAGCAGTTTCGGAAGTTCGAGGGCTTACTCTGGAAACACCATATATTTT
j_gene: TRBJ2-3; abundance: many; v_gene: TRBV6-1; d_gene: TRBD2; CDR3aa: CASSDSLSGADTQYF; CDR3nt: TGTGCCAGCAGTGATTCCTTAAGCGGGGCCGATACGCAGTATTTT
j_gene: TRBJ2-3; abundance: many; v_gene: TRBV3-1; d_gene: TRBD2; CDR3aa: CASSQSYGGGITDTQYF; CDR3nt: TGTGCCAGCAGCCAATCCTATGGCGGGGGGATCACAGATACGCAGTATTTT
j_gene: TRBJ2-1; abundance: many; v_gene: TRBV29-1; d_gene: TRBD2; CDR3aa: CSVATSGGNEQFF; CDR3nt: TGCAGCGTTGCGACTAGCGGGGGGAATGAGCAGTTCTTC
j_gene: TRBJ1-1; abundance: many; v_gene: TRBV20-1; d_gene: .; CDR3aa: CSARDDWGNTEAFF; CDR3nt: TGCAGTGCTAGAGATGACTGGGGGAACACTGAAGCTTTCTTT
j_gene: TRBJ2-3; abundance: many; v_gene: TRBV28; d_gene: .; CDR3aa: CASNGRARRDTQYF; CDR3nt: TGTGCCAGCAATGGTAGGGCGCGGCGGGATACGCAGTATTTT
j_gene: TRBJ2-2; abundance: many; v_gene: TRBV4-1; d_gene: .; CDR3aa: CASSQDRNGAGELFF; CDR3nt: TGCGCCAGCAGCCAAGATAGGAACGGTGCCGGGGAGCTGTTTTTT
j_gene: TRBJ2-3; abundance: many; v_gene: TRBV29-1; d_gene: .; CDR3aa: CSVARRGDTQYF; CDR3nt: TGCAGCGTTGCAAGGCGGGGAGATACGCAGTATTTT
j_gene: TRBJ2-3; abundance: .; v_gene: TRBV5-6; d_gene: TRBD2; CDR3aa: CASSPPRGGSTDTQYF; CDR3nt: TGTGCCAGCAGCCCGCCGCGGGGGGGCAGTACAGATACGCAGTATTTT
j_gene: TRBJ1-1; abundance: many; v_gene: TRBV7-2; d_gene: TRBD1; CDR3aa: CASSLIWGAGGIMNTEAFF; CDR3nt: TGTGCCAGCAGCTTAATTTGGGGGGCAGGGGGAATAATGAACACTGAAGCTTTCTTT
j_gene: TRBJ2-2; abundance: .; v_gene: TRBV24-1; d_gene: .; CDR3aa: CATSDMGRNTGELFF; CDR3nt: TGTGCCACCAGTGACATGGGACGGAACACCGGGGAGCTGTTTTTT
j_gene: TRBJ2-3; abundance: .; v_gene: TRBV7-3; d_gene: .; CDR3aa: CASSSSGPGTDTQYF; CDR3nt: TGTGCCAGCAGCTCCAGCGGGCCGGGCACAGATACGCAGTATTTT
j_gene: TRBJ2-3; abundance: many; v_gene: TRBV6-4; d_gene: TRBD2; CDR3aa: CASSEREGPDTQYF; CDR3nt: TGTGCCAGCAGTGAGCGGGAGGGCCCAGATACGCAGTATTTT
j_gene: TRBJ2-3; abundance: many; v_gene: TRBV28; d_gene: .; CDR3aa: CASSFKQHTDTQYF; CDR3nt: TGTGCCAGCAGTTTTAAACAACACACAGATACGCAGTATTTT
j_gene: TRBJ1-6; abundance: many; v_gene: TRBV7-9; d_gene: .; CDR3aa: CASSLAHNSPLHF; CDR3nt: TGTGCCAGCAGCTTAGCTCATAATTCACCCCTCCACTTT
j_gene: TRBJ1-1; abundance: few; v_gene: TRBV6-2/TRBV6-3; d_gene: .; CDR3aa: CASSYSGTYTEAFF; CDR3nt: TGTGCCAGCAGTTACTCGGGCACTTACACTGAAGCTTTCTTT
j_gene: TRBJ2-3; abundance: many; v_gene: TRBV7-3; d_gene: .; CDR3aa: CASSSRVTDTQYF; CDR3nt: TGTGCCAGCAGCTCAAGAGTCACAGATACGCAGTATTTT